This T cell receptor (beta chain) was sequenced during a study of blood T cell repertoires in COVID-19. Study background: Material from acute and convalescent COVID-19 was sourced from the United States, Italy and Spain.

The assay was immunoSEQ multiplex PCR, and TCRdb's table has in-frame clones only and misses some. Altogether nearly 250,000 clones are present, about 84% being singletons, with the ten largest covering 5.5% to 6%. The Seattle patients, enrolled during active infection, were followed longitudinally. This CDR3 comprises 13 residues. The germline V and J ends were trimmed by 2 bases and 6 bases, with 8 bases remaining between them. In germline, CDR1 is SGHVS, CDR2 FQNEAQ. The sequenced sample consisted of peripheral blood. The receptor's source is a woman older than 75 with COVID-19, enrolled during active disease. This chain connects TRBV7-8 to TRBJ2-1; D unresolved. CDR3 DNA: TGTGCCAGCAGCTTATTTACCGGCAATGAGCAGTTCTTC. The encoded protein is CASSLFTGNEQFF.